The entry below describes one TCR beta chain. The target of this receptor is not known. Base qualities are not at hand, and no much larger clone is one base apart. These data originate in a study of blood T cell repertoires in COVID-19 (dated by TCRdb to about 2020). Background for the entire study: Collaborator samples came from the United States, Italy and Spain and covered acute and convalescent phases of COVID-19. The prospective study material was composed of cDNA or gDNA derived from T cells, B-cell-depleted T cells, or PBMCs. Subjects who had been exposed to COVID-19, were actively infected with it, or had recovered from it provided the deeply sampled blood TCRbeta repertoires that made up the dataset. A freely available public database, intended as a resource for researchers studying the immune response to SARS-CoV-2, is where the repertoires were released. Samples were obtained from the ongoing ImmuneRACE study (first 160 participants) and from over 1,000 subjects provided by 6 global collaborators. Sample metadata almost always included a de-identified subject ID, COVID-19 status, age in years and sex. Where available, HLA class I and class II types were obtained from metadata supplied by the sample provider rather than from assay-based typing. The investigation overall reported the following: How much clinical and demographic metadata was included differed by source and by participant, and the metadata was provided uncurated.

The collaborating institutions used their own protocols to collect whole blood in K2EDTA tubes. For TCRbeta analysis, collaborators shipped samples in one of three forms: frozen whole blood, isolated PBMCs, or DNA extracted from either of those sample types. The CDR3 covers 13 residues, taking in both the cysteine and the phenylalanine. This entry keeps only the CDR3 DNA: 39 bases, framed from base 1. At the junction V is shortened by 5 bases and J by 4 bases; bases outside the gene matches: 5. CDR1 GTSNPN and CDR2 SVGIG were looked up in the germline V gene (reference sequence). TCRbeta CDR3 regions were amplified from genomic DNA by means of the immunoSEQ Assay, a bias-controlled multiplex PCR. In the paper's pipeline: The number of nucleated cells in each sample was estimated from the amplification of reference gene primers within the assay. To quantify the absolute abundance of each unique TCRbeta CDR3 rearrangement, sequence reads were collapsed and filtered. For each sample, productive Simpson clonality was calculated as the square root of Simpson's diversity index over productive rearrangements. TCRdb holds this immuneACCESS table with in-frame rearrangements only. Some clones are missing; in checked studies, unresolved V genes explain under half, and the rest has no known cause. The V and J calls and clone size were taken over from that table, and D and trimming were inferred from the DNA. The table for this sample lists 12,000 to 15,000 clones; 70% to 75% of them were counted only once. The ten largest account for roughly an eighth of the sample.

Recombination joined TRBV30 with TRBJ1-3; TRBD1 lines up with 7 middle nucleotides. Sequenced input: peripheral blood. The sequence came from a man aged 55 to 70 with acute or convalescent COVID-19. The nucleotide sequence reads as follows: TGTGCCTGGGACAGGGAGGCCGGAAACACCATATATTTT. The translation is CAWDREAGNTIYF.